This T cell receptor (beta chain) comes out of a study of cytomegalovirus exposure and HLA in healthy donors. This clone was seen more than once but under ten times. 60 Vbeta and 13 Jbeta primers were used in PCR. Assay used: immunoSEQ multiplex PCR; TCRdb lists only in-frame clones, some missing. The sample holds about 180,000 clones, roughly three quarters seen once. Sequencing input: PBMCs. The sequence derives from a woman in her 30s in good health and CMV-seropositive.

The CDR3 protein is CASSRATSGGPVTGELFF. DNA for the CDR3: TGCGCCAGCAGCCGGGCGACTAGCGGGGGGCCGGTTACCGGGGAGCTGTTTTTT. This rearrangement joins TRBV5-1 to TRBJ2-2; 13 positions match TRBD2. Germline assignment: CDR1 SGHRS and CDR2 YFSETQ. The CDR3 runs 18 residues. Trimming removed 4 bases from V and 5 bases from J; junction bases left unmatched: 11. Drawing the rest from reference TRBV5-1 and TRBJ2-2, the complete variable domain is KAGVTQTPRYLIKTRGQQVTLSCSPISGHRSVSWYQQTPGQGLQFLFEYFSETQRNKGNFPGRFSGRQFSNSRSEMNVSTLELGDSALYLCASSRATSGGPVTGELFFGEGSRLTVL.